The rows below give T cell receptor beta chains drawn from one sample of a study of cytomegalovirus exposure and HLA in healthy donors. This table comes from immunoSEQ multiplex PCR, and its TCRdb copy is limited to in-frame clones, with some not included. This table holds about 190,000 clones, 75% to 90% found once. Specimen: PBMCs. The receptors stem from a man between 35 and 55 years old in good health and CMV-seropositive. Each CDR3 is given with its conserved first and last residue. The D gene is left open where the match is weak. Not every row has a clone size; where given, it reads once, few, many or a size class.

TRBD1,TRBV5-1,TRBJ1-2,-,TGCGCCAGCAGCTTGACAGGGGACTATGGCTACACCTTC,CASSLTGDYGYTF
TRBD2,TRBV7-6,TRBJ2-1,-,TGTGCCAGCAGCCATACCATAGCGGGGCGGGAAAACAATGAGCAGTTCTTC,CASSHTIAGRENNEQFF
-,TRBV30,TRBJ1-1,-,TGTGCCTGGAGTCGTTGGGGAGGGTCCCCCATGAACACTGAAGCTTTCTTT,CAWSRWGGSPMNTEAFF
-,TRBV6-5,TRBJ1-4,-,TGTGCCAGCAGTTACTCGACACGGGAAAAACTGTTTTTT,CASSYSTREKLFF
TRBD1,TRBV5-1,TRBJ1-1,few,TGCGCCAGCAGCCAGGGACAGCTGAACACTGAAGCTTTCTTT,CASSQGQLNTEAFF
TRBD2,TRBV30,TRBJ2-7,-,TGTGCCTGGAGTGTACGACCGGGGGGTACCACCTACGAGCAGTACTTC,CAWSVRPGGTTYEQYF
TRBD1,TRBV7-9,TRBJ2-6,-,TGTGCCAGCAGCTTAGGGACAGGACTTACCTCTGGGGCCAACGTCCTGACTTTC,CASSLGTGLTSGANVLTF
TRBD1,TRBV9,TRBJ2-5,once,TGTGCCAGCAGCGGTGGACAGGGGCTCGGGGAGACCCAGTACTTC,CASSGGQGLGETQYF
TRBD1,TRBV27,TRBJ1-2,-,TGTGCCAGCAGTTTATCGACAGGGTTCTATGGCTACACCTTC,CASSLSTGFYGYTF
TRBD1,TRBV29-1,TRBJ1-6,-,TGCAGCGTTGGGGACAGGGGCCTTAATTCACCCCTCCACTTT,CSVGDRGLNSPLHF
-,TRBV2,TRBJ2-5,-,TGTGCCAGCAGTGGCGAACTGTACCAAGAGACCCAGTACTTC,CASSGELYQETQYF
TRBD2,TRBV27,TRBJ2-5,-,TGTGCCAGCAGTTTCCTAACTAGCGGGGGGCAAGAGACCCAGTACTTC,CASSFLTSGGQETQYF
-,TRBV4-3,TRBJ1-4,-,TGCGCCAGCAGCCAATCGGGGGTGAATGAAAAACTGTTTTTT,CASSQSGVNEKLFF
TRBD1,TRBV2,TRBJ1-4,few,TGTGCCAGTAGATTGGGACAGGGGAGTGAAAAACTGTTTTTT,CASRLGQGSEKLFF
TRBD1,TRBV7-2,TRBJ1-4,-,TGTGCCAGCAGCTTAGAACCACAGACAGGGGTATCTGTTGAAAAACTGTTTTTT,CASSLEPQTGVSVEKLFF
-,TRBV15,TRBJ1-5,-,TGTGCCACCAGCAGAGATCTGAGGTCTTTACAGCCCCAGCATTTT,CATSRDLRSLQPQHF
-,TRBV2,TRBJ1-1,-,TGTGCCAGCAGAGCGACAGACCTTATGAACACTGAAGCTTTCTTT,CASRATDLMNTEAFF
-,TRBV11-2,TRBJ2-7,-,TGTGCCAGCAGCTCAGGGGCCGGGGTACAAGAGCAGTACTTC,CASSSGAGVQEQYF
-,TRBV27,TRBJ1-2,-,TGTGCCAGCAGTTTAAACAGGGTGCAGGGCTACACCTTC,CASSLNRVQGYTF
TRBD2,TRBV5-6,TRBJ2-4,few,TGTGCCAGCAGCTTGAGCCTAGCGGGGGGCCTTTACATTCAGTACTTC,CASSLSLAGGLYIQYF
-,TRBV5-1,TRBJ2-5,-,TGCGCCAGCAGCAGATCCGGAGGTATCCCTCAAGAGACCCAGTACTTC,CASSRSGGIPQETQYF
-,TRBV25-1,TRBJ1-4,-,TGTGCCAGCAGCGGAATTACAGGGAGTGTTGGTGAAAAACTGTTTTTT,CASSGITGSVGEKLFF
-,TRBV7-3,TRBJ2-5,once,TGTGCCAGCAGCTTATACGGGGGAGCGCGAGAGGAGCAGTACTTC,CASSLYGGAREEQYF
TRBD2,TRBV23-1,TRBJ2-7,-,TGCGCCAGCAGTCAATCTCTTCGCGGGGGTATACTCTCCTACGAGCAGTACTTC,CASSQSLRGGILSYEQYF
-,TRBV29-1,TRBJ1-1,once,TGCAGCGTTATGAGTTCTTCGCGGCTGAACACTGAAGCTTTCTTT,CSVMSSSRLNTEAFF
-,TRBV5-6,TRBJ1-1,-,TGTGCCAGCAGCTTGCTAGGGGGGGAAGAGACTGAAGCTTTCTTT,CASSLLGGEETEAFF
-,TRBV19,TRBJ2-3,once,TGTGCCAGTAGTATAAGGGGATACCCTAGCACAGATACGCAGTATTTT,CASSIRGYPSTDTQYF
TRBD1,TRBV9,TRBJ2-1,-,TGTGCCAGCTCCGGGACAGGGACCAATGAGCAGTTCTTC,CASSGTGTNEQFF
-,TRBV6-6,TRBJ2-1,-,TGTGCCAGCAGTTACTCCGAGACTCTCCCCGAGCAGTTCTTC,CASSYSETLPEQFF
-,TRBV20-1,TRBJ2-5,-,TGCAGTGCTCCCAGCCAAGAGACCCAGTACTTC,CSAPSQETQYF
TRBD1,TRBV10-3,TRBJ2-5,-,TGTGCCATCGGAGGACAGGGGGAGACCCAGTACTTC,CAIGGQGETQYF
TRBD1,TRBV30,TRBJ1-6,few,TGTGCCTGGAGTGTTCGACAGGGTGGCAATTCACCCCTCCACTTT,CAWSVRQGGNSPLHF